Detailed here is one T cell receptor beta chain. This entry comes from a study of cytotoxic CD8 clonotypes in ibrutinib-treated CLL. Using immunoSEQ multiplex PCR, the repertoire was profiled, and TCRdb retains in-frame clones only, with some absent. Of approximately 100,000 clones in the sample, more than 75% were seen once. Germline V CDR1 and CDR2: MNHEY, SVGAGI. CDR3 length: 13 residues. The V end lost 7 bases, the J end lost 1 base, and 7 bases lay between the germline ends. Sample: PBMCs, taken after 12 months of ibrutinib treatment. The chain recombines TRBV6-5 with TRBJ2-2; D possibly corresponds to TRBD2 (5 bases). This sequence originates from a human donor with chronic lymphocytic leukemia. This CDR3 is CASKRENTGELFF. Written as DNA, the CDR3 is TGTGCCAGCAAGAGGGAGAACACCGGGGAGCTGTTTTTT.